The 13 T cell receptor beta chains presented below share a single source sample, sequenced in a study of T cell responses to AZD1222 COVID-19 vaccine. Profiled with immunoSEQ multiplex PCR; TCRdb holds only in-frame clones, not every one. The sample includes 93,000 or so clones, 91% of them seen just once. The sample here was peripheral blood, taken on day 0 of AZD1222 vaccination. These TCRs come from an adult in good health.

The chain carries TRBV3-1 (or the pseudogene TRBV3-2) and TRBJ1-5; a possible D gene is TRBD1 (6 bases). Germline V gives CDR1 LGHDT, CDR2 YNNKEL (reference sequence). V lost 4 bases and J lost 4, with 17 bases in between. CDR3 length: 16 amino acids. CDR3 region: CASSRGLRGNNQPQHF. As DNA, the CDR3 is TGTGCCAGCAGCCGGGGGCTCAGGGGCAATAATCAGCCCCAGCATTTT.

V is TRBV7-3 and J is TRBJ1-1; D gene unclear. The CDR3 is 16 amino acids. V was shortened by 0 bases and J by 2 bases, with 13 bases between the two germline ends. Germline lookup yields CDR1 SGHTA and CDR2 FQGTGA. The CDR3 spells CASSLTGPGRNTEAFF. The CDR3 nucleotides read TGTGCCAGCAGCTTAACGGGTCCGGGAAGAAACACTGAAGCTTTCTTT.

On this clone itself: The sample contains more than one DNA sequence encoding this CDR3. This chain uses TRBV7-2 with TRBJ2-7; 11 positions match TRBD2. The CDR3 is made up of 13 amino acids. Germline V CDR1 and CDR2: SGHTA, FQGNSA. Trimming at V came to 5 bases and at J to 6 bases, leaving 3 bases not matched to a gene. CDR3 DNA: TGTGCCAGCAGCCTCGGGACTAGCGGCGAGCAGTACTTC. It specifies CASSLGTSGEQYF.

This clone came up once. The chain uses TRBV11-2 and TRBJ1-6, with a weak D call TRBD1 (6 bases). With 4 bases removed from V and 7 bases from J, the gap between germline ends came to 17 bases. CDR3 length: 16 amino acids. CDR1 is SGHAT, CDR2 FQNNGV, per germline. The CDR3 is CASSSRAGTPNSPLHF. As DNA, the CDR3 is TGTGCCAGCAGCTCACGAGCAGGGACACCCAATTCACCCCTCCACTTT.

The chain links TRBV9 to TRBJ2-7; 9 positions match TRBD1. Trimming took 4 bases from V and 0 from J; bases not matched to a gene: 11. The CDR3 extends over 17 amino acids. Germline-derived CDR1 and CDR2 are SGDLS and YYNGEE. The CDR3 here is CASSPPWTGATSYEQYF. As DNA, the CDR3 is TGTGCCAGCAGCCCCCCGTGGACAGGGGCGACCTCCTACGAGCAGTACTTC.

CDR3 DNA sequence: TGTGCCAGCAGTCCAAGGACAGGGGGCGCAGGGACTGAAGCTTTCTTT. Translating gives CASSPRTGGAGTEAFF. The chain has TRBV27 and TRBJ1-1; TRBD1 agrees at 11 bases. V gave up 5 bases and J gave up 5 bases; unmatched junction bases: 10. The CDR3 length is 16 residues. Germline CDR1 is MNHEY and CDR2 is SMNVEV (reference sequence).

This chain links TRBV28 with TRBJ2-7; no clear D. CDR1 and CDR2 (germline): MDHEN, SYDVKM. The CDR3 loop spans 11 amino acids. Trimming cost V 5 bases and J 4 bases, with 6 bases left between them. The chain's CDR3 is CASSRRYEQYF. CDR3 coding DNA: TGTGCCAGCAGTCGGCGGTACGAGCAGTACTTC.

The chain carries TRBV28 and TRBJ1-4, with 10 nucleotides matching TRBD1. In germline, CDR1 is MDHEN, CDR2 SYDVKM. The CDR3 contains 14 residues. V gave up 9 bases and J gave up 7 bases; unmatched junction bases: 8. For the CDR3, the DNA is TGTGCCAGTGATCCGGGACAGGGGCCTGAAAAACTGTTTTTT. The encoded protein is CASDPGQGPEKLFF.

The V and J genes are TRBV28 and TRBJ2-2; D is unresolved. The CDR3 spans 14 residues. V was cut by 5 bases and J by 6 bases, with 13 bases left in between. Germline V gene sequence: CDR1 MDHEN, CDR2 SYDVKM. The chain's CDR3 is CASSPPPSAGELFF. CDR3 DNA: TGTGCCAGCAGTCCACCGCCGAGCGCCGGGGAGCTGTTTTTT.

The J gene is TRBJ1-1, the V gene TRBV7-9, with no clear D. This CDR3 is 11 amino acids long. CDR1 and CDR2 from the germline V gene are SEHNR and FQNEAQ (reference sequence). The V gene lost 4 bases and the J gene lost 7 bases, with 7 bases spanning the gap. In DNA form, the CDR3 reads TGTGCCAGCAGCTCCCAAATTGAAGCTTTCTTT. As protein: CASSSQIEAFF.

V gene TRBV6-5 combines with J gene TRBJ1-5, with a tentative D call TRBD1 (6 bases). This CDR3 region has 15 residues. Trimming removed 5 bases at V and 0 bases at J, with 11 bases between. Germline V gives CDR1 MNHEY, CDR2 SVGAGI. CDR3 DNA: TGTGCCAGCAGTCTAGGGACAACTAGCAATCAGCCCCAGCATTTT. Translated, it gives CASSLGTTSNQPQHF.

The rearrangement links TRBV10-2 to TRBJ1-6, with D possibly matching TRBD1 (5 bases). The length of the CDR3 is 13 residues. The germline gives CDR1 WSHSY, CDR2 SAAADI. V shed 6 bases and J shed 9 bases, with 12 bases lying between them. In DNA form, the CDR3 reads TGCGCCAGCAGACAACAGGCAGGTTCACCCCTCCACTTT. It is translated as CASRQQAGSPLHF.

This clone was counted a single time. The gene calls are TRBV2 and TRBJ1-2, with TRBD1 matching 7 bases. From germline, CDR1 is SNHLY and CDR2 FYNNEI. CDR3 length: 14 amino acids. V lost 6 bases and J lost 0; bases outside the gene matches: 4. The CDR3 DNA reads TGTGCCAGCAGCGAGGGACAGTCTAACTATGGCTACACCTTC. It encodes CASSEGQSNYGYTF.